There are many counts of the clone carrying this T cell receptor beta chain. V lost 1 base and J lost 1; bases outside the gene matches: 7. Germline V CDR1 and CDR2: LGHDT, YNNKEL (reference sequence). CDR3 length: 17 amino acids. This sample was included in a study of Graves' ophthalmopathy and Graves' hyperthyroidism. Isolation of PBMCs was performed using over 8 ml of fresh peripheral blood. Amplification targeted the TCR beta CDR3 regions, with RNA transcripts as the source material. HTBI-primed RT-PCR formed the first round, and a multiplex PCR formed the second. TCRdb re-called the multiplex PCR reads with MiXCR, one entry per CDR3 protein. The repertoire holds hundreds of thousands of distinct CDR3 sequences, with under 25% as singletons.

The sequence derives from a woman between 18 and 29 years old with stable Graves' hyperthyroidism. The sample taken for sequencing was peripheral blood. V is TRBV3-1 and J is TRBJ2-5, with 9 bases lining up with TRBD1. The CDR3 DNA reads TGTGCCAGCAGCCAAGTCGTTTGGGACAGGGCCCAAGAGACCCAGTACTTC. Translation gives CASSQVVWDRAQETQYF.